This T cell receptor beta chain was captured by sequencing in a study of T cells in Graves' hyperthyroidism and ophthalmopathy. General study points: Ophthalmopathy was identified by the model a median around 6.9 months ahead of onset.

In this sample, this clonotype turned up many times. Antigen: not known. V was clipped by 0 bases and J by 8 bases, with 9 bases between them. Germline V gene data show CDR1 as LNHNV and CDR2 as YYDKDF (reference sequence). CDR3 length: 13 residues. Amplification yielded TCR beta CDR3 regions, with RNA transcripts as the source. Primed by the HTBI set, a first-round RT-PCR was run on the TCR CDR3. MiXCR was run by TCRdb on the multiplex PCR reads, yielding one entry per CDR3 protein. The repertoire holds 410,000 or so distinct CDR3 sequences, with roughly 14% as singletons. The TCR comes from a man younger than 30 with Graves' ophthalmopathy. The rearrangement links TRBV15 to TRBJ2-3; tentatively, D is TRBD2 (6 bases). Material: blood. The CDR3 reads CATSRDTGGTQYF. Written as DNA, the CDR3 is TGTGCCACCAGCAGAGATACCGGGGGTACGCAGTATTTT.